This is a list of T cell receptor beta chains from one sample in a study of CD8+ T cells in alopecia areata. Repertoires were generated with immunoSEQ multiplex PCR, while TCRdb's copy carries only in-frame clones and drops some. The sample lists about 280,000 clones, 58% occurring once. Source: CD4+ T cells sorted from blood, taken at week 24, from a patient treated with tofacitinib. Receptor source: a human donor with alopecia areata. The CDR3 runs from the conserved cysteine through the conserved F or W. Fields, in order: D gene, V gene, CDR3 protein. A D gene is named only where the DNA matches it firmly.

TRBD1 TRBV28 CASSFTGQGGETQYF
TRBD2 TRBV7-8 CASSDRAGALQYF
- TRBV29-1 CSVEHRDYGYTF
- TRBV5-6 CASSLRVGAGETQYF
- TRBV19 CASSLDDSANSYEQYF
TRBD2 TRBV6-5 CASSYSGLAAYNEQFF
- TRBV30 CAWSVETEAFF
- TRBV10-3 CAIREGGVTETQYF
- TRBV2 CASSSDNNQPQHF
- TRBV29-1 CSVRGSTDYTEAFF
- TRBV11-2 CASSPTRSGNEQFF
- TRBV4-3 CASSRGSSYEQYF
- TRBV29-1 CSVEDQGYEQFF
- TRBV5-1 CASSLQGILTGELFF
- TRBV10-3 CAISGGEDGYTF
- TRBV4-2 CASSQDLGYEQYF